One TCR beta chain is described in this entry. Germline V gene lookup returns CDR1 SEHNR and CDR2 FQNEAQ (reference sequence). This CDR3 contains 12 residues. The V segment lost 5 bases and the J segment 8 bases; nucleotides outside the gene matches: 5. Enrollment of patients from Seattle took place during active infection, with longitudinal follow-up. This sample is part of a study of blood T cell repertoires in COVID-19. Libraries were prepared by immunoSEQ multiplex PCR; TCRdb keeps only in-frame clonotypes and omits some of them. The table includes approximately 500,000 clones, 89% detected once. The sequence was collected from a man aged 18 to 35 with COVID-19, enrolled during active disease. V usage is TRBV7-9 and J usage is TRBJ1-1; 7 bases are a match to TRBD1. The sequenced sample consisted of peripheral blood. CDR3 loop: CASSPDREEAFF. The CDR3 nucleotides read TGTGCCAGCAGCCCCGACAGGGAGGAAGCTTTCTTT.